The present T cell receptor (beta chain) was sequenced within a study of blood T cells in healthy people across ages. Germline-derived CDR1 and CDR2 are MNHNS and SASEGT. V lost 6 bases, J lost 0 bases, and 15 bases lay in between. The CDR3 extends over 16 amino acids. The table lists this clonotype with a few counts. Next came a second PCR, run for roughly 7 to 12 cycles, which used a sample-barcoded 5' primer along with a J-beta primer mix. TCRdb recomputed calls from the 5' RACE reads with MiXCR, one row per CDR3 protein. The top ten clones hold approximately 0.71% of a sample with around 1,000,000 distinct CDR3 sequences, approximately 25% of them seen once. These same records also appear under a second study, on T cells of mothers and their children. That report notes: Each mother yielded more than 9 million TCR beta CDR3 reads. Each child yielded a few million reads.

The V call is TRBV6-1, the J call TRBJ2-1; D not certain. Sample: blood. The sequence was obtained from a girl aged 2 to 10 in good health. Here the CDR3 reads CASSPRQLSSYNEQFF. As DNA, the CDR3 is TGTGCCAGCAGCCCCCGGCAGCTTAGCTCCTACAATGAGCAGTTCTTC.